This TCR beta chain appears in the sequencing data of a study of blood T cell repertoires in COVID-19. Across the whole study: The analysed material was cDNA or gDNA that came from T cells, B-cell-depleted T cells, or PBMCs.

The method was immunoSEQ multiplex PCR; TCRdb's version includes in-frame clones alone and lacks a portion of them. The sample has about 81,000 clones, around 91% seen once. This receptor was obtained from a woman in her fifties or sixties in a cohort sampled during active COVID-19. Sequenced: peripheral blood.

The CDR3, as DNA: TGTGCCAGCAGGGTTGGCGGGGAGCTGTTTTTT. It codes for CASRVGGELFF. V gene TRBV19 combines with J gene TRBJ2-2; D possibly corresponds to TRBD1 (5 bases). CDR3 size: 11 residues. Germline assignment: CDR1 LNHDA and CDR2 SQIVND (reference sequence). V was shortened by 9 bases and J by 7 bases, with 9 bases between the two germline ends.